The 9 T cell receptor beta chains given below trace back to one sample, sequenced in a study of cytomegalovirus exposure and HLA in healthy donors. PCR used 60 Vbeta primers and 13 Jbeta primers. Produced via immunoSEQ multiplex PCR; TCRdb's table is partial and in-frame only. This table holds 150,000 to 200,000 clones, roughly 77% found once. The sample consisted of PBMCs. The receptors originated from a woman in her twenties or thirties in good health and CMV-seropositive.

This clone was seen just once. The genes are TRBV6-1 and TRBJ1-4; D might be TRBD1 (5 bases). Trimming stripped 0 bases from V and 6 bases from J, with 8 bases between. This CDR3 contains 14 residues. Germline CDR1 reads MNHNS; CDR2 reads SASEGT. The CDR3 here is CASSEAGGDEKLFF. The CDR3 DNA is TGTGCCAGCAGTGAAGCGGGAGGGGATGAAAAACTGTTTTTT.

This clone came up once. This chain connects TRBV5-6 to TRBJ2-7, with 9 bases fitting TRBD1. Germline V gene data show CDR1 as SGHDT and CDR2 as YYEEEE. CDR3 length: 12 amino acids. V lost 7 bases, J lost 5 bases, and 4 bases stayed unmatched. The CDR3 region is CASSGQGNEQYF. CDR3 coding DNA: TGTGCCAGCTCGGGACAGGGTAACGAGCAGTACTTC.

V gene TRBV10-3 combines with J gene TRBJ2-5; 7 nucleotides agree with TRBD2. The CDR3 length is 15 residues. V lost 6 bases and J lost 2; bases outside the gene matches: 9. Germline values: CDR1 ENHRY, CDR2 SYGVKD. This CDR3 reads CAIRGGPQGQETQYF. In DNA form, the CDR3 reads TGTGCCATCAGGGGAGGGCCCCAAGGACAAGAGACCCAGTACTTC.

The genes are TRBV2 and TRBJ2-3; 16 bases are a match to TRBD2. V lost 4 bases and J lost 6; bases outside the gene matches: 4. CDR1 and CDR2 (germline): SNHLY, FYNNEI. CDR3 size: 16 residues. DNA of the CDR3: TGTGCCAGCAGTGCGGGACTAGCGGGGGGGGTGGATACGCAGTATTTT. Its translation: CASSAGLAGGVDTQYF. Drawing the rest from reference TRBV2 and TRBJ2-3, the complete variable domain is EPEVTQTPSHQVTQMGQEVILRCVPISNHLYFYWYRQILGQKVEFLVSFYNNEISEKSEIFDDQFSVERPDGSNFTLKIRSTKLEDSAMYFCASSAGLAGGVDTQYFGPGTRLTVL.

This rearrangement joins TRBV23-1 to TRBJ1-2, with D tentatively TRBD1 (6 bases). TRBV23-1 is labeled an ORF, and its function is uncertain. This CDR3 is 11 amino acids long. V was clipped by 10 bases and J by 11 bases, with 17 bases between them. The chain's CDR3 is CATHPGQLYTF. The CDR3 DNA reads TGCGCCACCCACCCCGGACAGCTTTACACCTTC.

This clone came up once. The chain couples TRBV2 to TRBJ2-6; D gene unclear. The germline V gene has CDR1 SNHLY and CDR2 FYNNEI. Trimming took off 8 bases at V and 1 base at J, with 9 bases between the two ends. The CDR3 has 14 residues. CDR3 sequence reads: CASEPGSGANVLTF. Written as DNA, the CDR3 is TGTGCCAGCGAACCAGGATCTGGGGCCAACGTCCTGACTTTC.

J is TRBJ2-7 and V is TRBV9; weak D call: TRBD2 (6 bases). CDR1 is SGDLS, CDR2 YYNGEE, per germline. The germline V and J ends were trimmed by 0 bases and 7 bases, with 11 bases remaining between them. The CDR3 is 13 amino acids. CDR3 amino acids: CASSVGLAREQYF. DNA for the CDR3: TGTGCCAGCAGCGTAGGGCTAGCGCGGGAGCAGTACTTC.

This clone was counted only a few times. The chain joins TRBV7-9 to TRBJ1-2, with 7 bases that match TRBD1. CDR3 size: 15 residues. Germline V gene sequence: CDR1 SEHNR, CDR2 FQNEAQ (reference sequence). V lost 5 bases to trimming and J lost 0 bases; unmatched junction nucleotides: 6. CDR3 in amino acids: CASSATGLSNYGYTF. The CDR3 nucleotides are TGTGCCAGCAGCGCGACAGGGCTGTCTAACTATGGCTACACCTTC.

The chain recombines TRBV9 with TRBJ2-3, with TRBD2 matching over 8 bases. Germline V lookup: CDR1 SGDLS, CDR2 YYNGEE. The CDR3 is made up of 15 amino acids. Losses at the gene ends were 3 bases for V and 2 bases for J; bases not matched to a gene: 5. Here the CDR3 reads CASSASGGATDTQYF. The CDR3 bases are TGTGCCAGCAGCGCGAGCGGGGGCGCCACAGATACGCAGTATTTT.